The clone carrying this TCR beta chain has a count of ten or more. The data were obtained in a study of T cell repertoires in cytomegalovirus infection. Study at large: Through public TCR beta signatures, both CMV infection and matching HLA type were indicated.

One entry per CDR3 protein results from TCRdb running MiXCR on the reads. Of 65,000 to 95,000 distinct CDR3 sequences in the sample, less than 4.5% were seen once. The CDR3 contains 13 residues. Germline CDR1 reads LGHNT; CDR2 reads FRNRAP. The V gene lost 1 base and the J gene lost 1 base, with 3 bases spanning the gap. The material sequenced was PBMCs. J is TRBJ2-3 and V is TRBV12-5; D is unclear. The receptor was derived from a human donor in good health (CMV status not recorded). Some clones in this sample may be carry-over from other donors' samples. The CDR3 sequence: CASGLGGTDTQYF. The CDR3 DNA is TGTGCTAGTGGTTTGGGGGGCACAGATACGCAGTATTTT.